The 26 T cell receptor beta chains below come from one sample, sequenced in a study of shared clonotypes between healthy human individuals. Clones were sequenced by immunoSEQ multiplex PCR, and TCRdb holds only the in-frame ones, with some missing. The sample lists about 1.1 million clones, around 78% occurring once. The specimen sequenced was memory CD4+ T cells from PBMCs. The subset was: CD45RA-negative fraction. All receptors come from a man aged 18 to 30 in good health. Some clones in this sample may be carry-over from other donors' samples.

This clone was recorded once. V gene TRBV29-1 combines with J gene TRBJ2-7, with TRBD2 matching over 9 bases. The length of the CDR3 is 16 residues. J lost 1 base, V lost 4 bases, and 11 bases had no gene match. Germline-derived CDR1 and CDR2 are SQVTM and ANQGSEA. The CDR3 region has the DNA TGCAGCGTTGTCGGGTCCGGCGGGAGGGGATCCTACGAGCAGTACTTC. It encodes CSVVGSGGRGSYEQYF.

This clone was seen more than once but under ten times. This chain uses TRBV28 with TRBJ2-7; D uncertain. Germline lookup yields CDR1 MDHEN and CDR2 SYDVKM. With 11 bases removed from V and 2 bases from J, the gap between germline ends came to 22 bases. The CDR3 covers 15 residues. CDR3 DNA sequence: TGTGCCTGCGGAAACCTTAAGGCCGCTACCTACGAGCAGTACTTC. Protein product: CACGNLKAATYEQYF.

For the CDR3, the DNA is TGTGCCAGCAGCTTAGATCGGAAGCTAGAAGCTTTCTTT. Translated: CASSLDRKLEAFF. The chain links TRBV11-2 to TRBJ1-1; no clear D. V was pared by 0 bases and J by 8 bases, with 10 bases between. Germline V lookup: CDR1 SGHAT, CDR2 FQNNGV. CDR3 length equals 13 residues.

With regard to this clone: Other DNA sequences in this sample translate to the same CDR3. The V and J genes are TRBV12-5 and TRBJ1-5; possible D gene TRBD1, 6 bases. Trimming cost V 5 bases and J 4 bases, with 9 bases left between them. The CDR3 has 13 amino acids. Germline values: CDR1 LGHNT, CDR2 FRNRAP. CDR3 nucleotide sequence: TGTGCTAGTGGTCGAGGGGGGAATCAGCCCCAGCATTTT. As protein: CASGRGGNQPQHF.

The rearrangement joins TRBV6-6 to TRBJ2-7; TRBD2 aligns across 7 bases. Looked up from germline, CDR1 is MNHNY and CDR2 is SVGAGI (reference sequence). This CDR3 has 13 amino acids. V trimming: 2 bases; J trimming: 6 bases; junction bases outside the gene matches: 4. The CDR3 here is CASSYLPSGEQYF. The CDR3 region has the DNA TGTGCCAGCAGTTACCTGCCTAGCGGCGAGCAGTACTTC.

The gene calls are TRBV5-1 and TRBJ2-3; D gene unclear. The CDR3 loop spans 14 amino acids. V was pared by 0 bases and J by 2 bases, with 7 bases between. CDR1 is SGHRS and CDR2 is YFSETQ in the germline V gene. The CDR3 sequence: CASSLGQPTDTQYF. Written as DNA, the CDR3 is TGCGCCAGCAGCTTGGGACAACCCACAGATACGCAGTATTTT.

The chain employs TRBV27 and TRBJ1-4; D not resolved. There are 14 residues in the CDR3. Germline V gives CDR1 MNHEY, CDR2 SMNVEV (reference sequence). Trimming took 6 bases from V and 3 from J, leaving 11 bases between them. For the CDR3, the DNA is TGTGCCAGCAGACGAGGGTCCCCTAATGAAAAACTGTTTTTT. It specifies CASRRGSPNEKLFF.

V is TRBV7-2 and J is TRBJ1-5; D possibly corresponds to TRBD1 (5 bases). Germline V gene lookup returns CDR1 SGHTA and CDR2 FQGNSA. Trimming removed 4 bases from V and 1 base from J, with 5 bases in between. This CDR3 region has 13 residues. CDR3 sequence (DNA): TGTGCCAGCAGCTGGGACAGCAATCAGCCCCAGCATTTT. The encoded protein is CASSWDSNQPQHF.

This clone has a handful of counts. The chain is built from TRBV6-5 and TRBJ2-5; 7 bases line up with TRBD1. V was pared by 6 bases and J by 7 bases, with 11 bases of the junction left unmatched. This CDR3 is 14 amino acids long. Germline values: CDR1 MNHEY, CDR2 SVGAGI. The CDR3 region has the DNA TGTGCCAGCAGCCCTGACAGGGTAGTATGGACCCAGTACTTC. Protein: CASSPDRVVWTQYF.

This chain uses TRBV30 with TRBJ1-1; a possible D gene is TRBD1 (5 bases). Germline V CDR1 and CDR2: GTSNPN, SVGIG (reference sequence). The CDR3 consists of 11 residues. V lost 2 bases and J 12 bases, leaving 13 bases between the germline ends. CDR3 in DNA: TGTGCCTGGAGTTCTCTCAGGGACCCTTTCTTT. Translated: CAWSSLRDPFF.

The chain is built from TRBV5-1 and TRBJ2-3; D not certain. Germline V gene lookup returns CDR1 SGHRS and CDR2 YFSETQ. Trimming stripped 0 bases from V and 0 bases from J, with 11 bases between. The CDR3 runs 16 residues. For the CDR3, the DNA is TGCGCCAGCAGCTTGGCCGTACAGACTAGCACAGATACGCAGTATTTT. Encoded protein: CASSLAVQTSTDTQYF. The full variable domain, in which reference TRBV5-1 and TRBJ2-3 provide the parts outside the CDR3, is KAGVTQTPRYLIKTRGQQVTLSCSPISGHRSVSWYQQTPGQGLQFLFEYFSETQRNKGNFPGRFSGRQFSNSRSEMNVSTLELGDSALYLCASSLAVQTSTDTQYFGPGTRLTVL.

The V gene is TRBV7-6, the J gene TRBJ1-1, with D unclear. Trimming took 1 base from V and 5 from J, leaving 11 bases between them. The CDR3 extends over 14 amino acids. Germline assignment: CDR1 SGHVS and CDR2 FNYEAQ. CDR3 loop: CASSLEGLGTEAFF. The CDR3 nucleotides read TGTGCCAGCAGCTTAGAAGGCTTGGGTACTGAAGCTTTCTTT.

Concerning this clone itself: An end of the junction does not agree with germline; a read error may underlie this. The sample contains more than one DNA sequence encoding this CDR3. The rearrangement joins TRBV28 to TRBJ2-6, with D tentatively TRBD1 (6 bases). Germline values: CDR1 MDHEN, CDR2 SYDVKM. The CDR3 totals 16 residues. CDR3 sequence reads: CASSSGQLDGANVLTF. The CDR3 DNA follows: TGTGCCAGTAGTTCCGGACAGTTAGATGGGGCCAACGTCCTGACTTTC.

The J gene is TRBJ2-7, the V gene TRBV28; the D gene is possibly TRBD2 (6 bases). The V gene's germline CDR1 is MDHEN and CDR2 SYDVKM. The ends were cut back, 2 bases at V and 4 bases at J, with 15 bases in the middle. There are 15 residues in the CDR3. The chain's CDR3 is CASSLAGTLEYEQYF. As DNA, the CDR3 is TGTGCCAGCAGTTTAGCGGGGACTTTAGAGTACGAGCAGTACTTC.

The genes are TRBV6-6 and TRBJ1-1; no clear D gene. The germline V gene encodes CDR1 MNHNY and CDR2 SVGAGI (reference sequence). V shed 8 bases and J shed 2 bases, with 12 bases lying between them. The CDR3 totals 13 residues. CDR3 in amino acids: CASARGLNTEAFF. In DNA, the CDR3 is TGTGCCAGCGCCCGCGGGCTCAACACTGAAGCTTTCTTT.

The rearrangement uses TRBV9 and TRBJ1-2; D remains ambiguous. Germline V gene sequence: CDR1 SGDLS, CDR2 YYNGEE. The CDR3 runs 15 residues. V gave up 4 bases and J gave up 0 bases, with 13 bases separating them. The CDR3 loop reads CASSPWTEANYGYTF. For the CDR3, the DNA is TGTGCCAGCAGCCCATGGACCGAAGCTAACTATGGCTACACCTTC. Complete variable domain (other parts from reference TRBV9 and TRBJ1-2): DSGVTQTPKHLITATGQRVTLRCSPRSGDLSVYWYQQSLDQGLQFLIQYYNGEERAKGNILERFSAQQFPDLHSELNLSSLELGDSALYFCASSPWTEANYGYTFGSGTRLTVV.

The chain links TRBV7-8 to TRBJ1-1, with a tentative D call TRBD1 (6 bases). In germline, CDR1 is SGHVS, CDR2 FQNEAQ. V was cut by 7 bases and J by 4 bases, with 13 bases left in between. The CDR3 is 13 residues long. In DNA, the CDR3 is TGTGCCAGCATCTCGGGGGGGCTCACTGAAGCTTTCTTT. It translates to CASISGGLTEAFF.

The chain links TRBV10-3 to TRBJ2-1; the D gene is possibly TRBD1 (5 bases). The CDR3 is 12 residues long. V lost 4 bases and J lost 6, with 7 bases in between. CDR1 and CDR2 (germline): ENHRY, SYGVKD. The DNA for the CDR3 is TGTGCCATCAGTGGACAGCGCAATGAGCAGTTCTTC. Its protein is CAISGQRNEQFF.

CDR3 sequence (DNA): TGTGCCAGCAGTGGGGTGGGGATCAGCCCTTGGGTAGCAGCTTTCTTT. Translating it yields CASSGVGISPWVAAFF. The chain has TRBV6-1 and TRBJ1-1; D ambiguous. CDR1 and CDR2 (germline): MNHNS, SASEGT. The CDR3 sequence is 16 residues long. With 4 bases removed from V and 10 bases from J, the gap between germline ends came to 25 bases.

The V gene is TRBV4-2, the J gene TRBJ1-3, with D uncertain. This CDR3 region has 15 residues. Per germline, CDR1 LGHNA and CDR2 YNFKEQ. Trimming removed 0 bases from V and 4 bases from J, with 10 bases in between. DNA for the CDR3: TGTGCCAGCAGCCAAGAGGGAACATTCGGAAACACCATATATTTT. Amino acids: CASSQEGTFGNTIYF.

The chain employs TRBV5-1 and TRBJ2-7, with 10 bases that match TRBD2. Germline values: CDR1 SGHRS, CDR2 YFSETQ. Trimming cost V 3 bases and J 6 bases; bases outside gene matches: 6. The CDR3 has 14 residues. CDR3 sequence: CASSSEREGREQYF. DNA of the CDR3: TGCGCCAGCAGCTCTGAGCGGGAGGGCCGCGAGCAGTACTTC.

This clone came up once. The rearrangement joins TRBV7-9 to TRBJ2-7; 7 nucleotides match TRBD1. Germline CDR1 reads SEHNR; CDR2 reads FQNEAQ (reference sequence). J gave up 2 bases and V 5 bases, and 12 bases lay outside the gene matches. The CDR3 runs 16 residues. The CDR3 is CASSHEGGFSTYEQYF. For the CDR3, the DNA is TGTGCCAGCAGCCACGAAGGGGGCTTTTCCACCTACGAGCAGTACTTC.

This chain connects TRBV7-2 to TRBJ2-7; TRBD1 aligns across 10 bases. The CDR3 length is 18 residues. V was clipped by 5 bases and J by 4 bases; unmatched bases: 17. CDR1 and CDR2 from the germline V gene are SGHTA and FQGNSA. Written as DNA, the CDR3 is TGTGCCAGCAGCCCCCGGGAGATTTCGACAGGGGGCAGGTACGAGCAGTACTTC. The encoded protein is CASSPREISTGGRYEQYF.

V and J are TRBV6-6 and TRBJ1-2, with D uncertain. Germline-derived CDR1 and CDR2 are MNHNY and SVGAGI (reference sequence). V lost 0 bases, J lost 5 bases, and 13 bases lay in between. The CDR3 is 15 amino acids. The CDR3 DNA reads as TGTGCCAGCAGTTACTCAGGCATAGGGCTATATGGCTACACCTTC. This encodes CASSYSGIGLYGYTF.

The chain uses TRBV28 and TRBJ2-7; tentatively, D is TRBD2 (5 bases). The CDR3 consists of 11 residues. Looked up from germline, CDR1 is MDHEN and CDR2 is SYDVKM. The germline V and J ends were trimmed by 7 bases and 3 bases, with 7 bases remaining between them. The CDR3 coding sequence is TGTGCCAGCACCGCGGGCTACGAGCAGTACTTC. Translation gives CASTAGYEQYF.

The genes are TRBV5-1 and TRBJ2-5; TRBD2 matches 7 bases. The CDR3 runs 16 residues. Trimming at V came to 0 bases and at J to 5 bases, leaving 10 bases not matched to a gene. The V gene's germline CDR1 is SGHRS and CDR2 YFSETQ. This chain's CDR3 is CASSLGSGTVWETQYF. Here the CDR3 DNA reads TGCGCCAGCAGCTTGGGCAGCGGGACTGTGTGGGAGACCCAGTACTTC. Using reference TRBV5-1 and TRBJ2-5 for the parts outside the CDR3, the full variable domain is KAGVTQTPRYLIKTRGQQVTLSCSPISGHRSVSWYQQTPGQGLQFLFEYFSETQRNKGNFPGRFSGRQFSNSRSEMNVSTLELGDSALYLCASSLGSGTVWETQYFGPGTRLLVL.